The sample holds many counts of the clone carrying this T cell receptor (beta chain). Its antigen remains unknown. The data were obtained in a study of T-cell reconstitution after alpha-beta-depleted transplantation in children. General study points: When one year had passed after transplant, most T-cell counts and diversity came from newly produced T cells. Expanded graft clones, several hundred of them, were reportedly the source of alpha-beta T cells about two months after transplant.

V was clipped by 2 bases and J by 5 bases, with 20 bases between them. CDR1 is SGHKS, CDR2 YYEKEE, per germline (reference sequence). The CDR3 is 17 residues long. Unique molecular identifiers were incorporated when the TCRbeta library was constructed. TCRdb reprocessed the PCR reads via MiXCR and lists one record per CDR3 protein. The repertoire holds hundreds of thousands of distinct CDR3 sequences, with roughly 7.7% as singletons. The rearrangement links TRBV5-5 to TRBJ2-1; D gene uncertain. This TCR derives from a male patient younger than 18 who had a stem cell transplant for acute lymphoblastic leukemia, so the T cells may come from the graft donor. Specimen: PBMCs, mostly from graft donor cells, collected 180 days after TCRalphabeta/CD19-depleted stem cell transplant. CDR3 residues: CASSLVTAEQCHNEQFF. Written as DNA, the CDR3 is TGTGCCAGCAGCTTAGTAACAGCTGAACAGTGCCACAATGAGCAGTTCTTC.